The rows below give T cell receptor beta chains drawn from one sample of a study of blood T cell repertoires in COVID-19. Sequenced by immunoSEQ multiplex PCR; TCRdb stores in-frame clones only, minus some. The sample shows more than 200,000 clones, 75% to 85% of them seen only once. Source material: PBMCs or T cells enriched from blood (not recorded which). Receptors were obtained from a woman in her forties with acute COVID-19. Both conserved end residues are part of each CDR3. Fields, in order: V gene, J gene, clone size, D gene, CDR3 DNA, CDR3 protein. A D gene is named only where the DNA matches it firmly. Size is stated for part of the rows, as once, few or many counts, or as a class when the clone is expanded.

>TRBV7-3|TRBJ2-1|NA|NA
TGTGCCAGCAGCCCAGGGTTGGGGACAACCAATGAGCAGTTCTTC
CASSPGLGTTNEQFF
>TRBV29-1|TRBJ2-7|NA|NA
TGCAGCGTCTATAGCGGTCCCTCCTACGAGCAGTACTTC
CSVYSGPSYEQYF
>TRBV9|TRBJ2-1|NA|TRBD2
TGTGCCAGCAGCGTAGGGATAGCGGGGGGGCAGAGGAATGAGCAGTTCTTC
CASSVGIAGGQRNEQFF
>TRBV19|TRBJ1-5|NA|TRBD1
TGTGCCAGTAGTTCGGGGACAGGGGGCAATCAGCCCCAGCATTTT
CASSSGTGGNQPQHF
>TRBV6-2/TRBV6-3|TRBJ2-7|NA|TRBD1
TGTGCCAGCAGTTACTCGGGACAGGGGGTCTACGAGCAGTACTTC
CASSYSGQGVYEQYF
>TRBV29-1|TRBJ1-4|NA|NA
TGCAGCGTTGGGGGAGGGGTCGGTGAAAAACTGTTTTTT
CSVGGGVGEKLFF
>TRBV2|TRBJ2-1|NA|TRBD1
TGTGCCAGCAGAGACAGGGCCTACAATGAGCAGTTCTTC
CASRDRAYNEQFF
>TRBV24-1|TRBJ2-1|once|NA
TGTGCCACGCGGACGTTAGAGCTACAGGGTCATTCCTACAATGAGCAGTTCTTC
CATRTLELQGHSYNEQFF
>TRBV9|TRBJ2-2|NA|NA
TGTGCCAGCAGCGTACGGGACATCTCGAACACCGGGGAGCTGTTTTTT
CASSVRDISNTGELFF
>TRBV7-8|TRBJ2-2|NA|NA
TGTGCCAGCAGAACACAGGGTTCCGCCGGGGAGCTGTTTTTT
CASRTQGSAGELFF
>TRBV7-9|TRBJ2-2|NA|NA
TGTGCCAGCAGCTTCGGTAGTTCCACCGGGGAGCTGTTTTTT
CASSFGSSTGELFF
>TRBV6-1|TRBJ1-2|NA|NA
TGTGCCAGCAGTGAAGCGAGCGGGGAAAGCCTTGGCTACACCTTC
CASSEASGESLGYTF
>TRBV18|TRBJ1-4|NA|NA
TGTGCCAGCTCACCAAAGCAGGCTAATGAAAAACTGTTTTTT
CASSPKQANEKLFF
>TRBV11-1|TRBJ2-5|NA|TRBD2
TGTGCCAGCAGCCTGGGACTAGCGGGGCAAGAGACCCAGTACTTC
CASSLGLAGQETQYF
>TRBV10-3|TRBJ1-1|NA|TRBD1
TGTGCCATCAGTGAGGACAGGGGGCAGGGCACTGAAGCTTTCTTT
CAISEDRGQGTEAFF
>TRBV5-4|TRBJ1-5|NA|NA
TGTGCCAGCAGCTTACAGGGTAATCAGCCCCAGCATTTT
CASSLQGNQPQHF
>TRBV2|TRBJ2-2|few|NA
TGTGCCAGCAGGCTGGAGGGGCAGAACACCGGGGAGCTGTTTTTT
CASRLEGQNTGELFF
>TRBV28|TRBJ1-2|NA|TRBD1
TGTGCCAGCAGTTTTTCGGGACAGCTTCCTAACTATGGCTACACCTTC
CASSFSGQLPNYGYTF
>TRBV18|TRBJ2-2|NA|TRBD2
TGTGCCAGCTCACCCGGCGGGAGGAGAGACACCGGGGAGCTGTTTTTT
CASSPGGRRDTGELFF
>TRBV7-8|TRBJ2-3|NA|TRBD2
TGTGCCAGCAGCTTGACTAGCGGGGCTAGAGATACGCAGTATTTT
CASSLTSGARDTQYF
>TRBV30|TRBJ1-6|NA|TRBD1
TGTGCCTGGAGTAATACGGGACAGGGAAATTCACCCCTCCACTTT
CAWSNTGQGNSPLHF
>TRBV7-2|TRBJ2-7|NA|TRBD1
TGTGCCAGCAGCCAAGACAGGGACGAGCAGTACTTC
CASSQDRDEQYF
>TRBV2|TRBJ1-1|NA|NA
TGTGCCAGCAGTGACCCAGGGGACGCTTTCTTT
CASSDPGDAFF
>TRBV3-1/TRBV3-2|TRBJ2-1|NA|TRBD2
TGTGCCAGCAGCCAGGTTCTCGGGGGACTAGTGTTCTTC
CASSQVLGGLVFF
>TRBV3-1/TRBV3-2|TRBJ1-1|NA|NA
TGTGCCAGCAGCCAAGATACAGATCCGAACACTGAAGCTTTCTTT
CASSQDTDPNTEAFF
>TRBV27|TRBJ1-1|NA|TRBD1
TGTGCCAGCAGTTTCCGTGACAGGGGAACGGGAGCTTTCTTT
CASSFRDRGTGAFF
>TRBV7-2|TRBJ2-1|few|NA
TGTGCCAGCAGCGCCAACAGAGACAATGAGCAGTTCTTC
CASSANRDNEQFF
>TRBV14|TRBJ1-6|NA|TRBD1
TGTGCCAGCAGCCAAAACAGGGGCAATTCACCCCTCCACTTT
CASSQNRGNSPLHF
>TRBV19|TRBJ2-2|NA|TRBD1
TGTGCCAGTAGTAACCGACAGGGATCGATCGGGGAGCTGTTTTTT
CASSNRQGSIGELFF
>TRBV4-1|TRBJ2-3|NA|TRBD2
TGCGCCAGCAGCCAACCCCTAGCGGACAGCACAGATACGCAGTATTTT
CASSQPLADSTDTQYF
>TRBV28|TRBJ1-1|NA|NA
TGTGCCAGCACTTTAGATCCAGGGGCAGGGACTGAAGCTTTCTTT
CASTLDPGAGTEAFF
>TRBV28|TRBJ1-2|NA|TRBD1
TGTGCCAGCAGGGCAACAGGGGGTGGCAACTATGGCTACACCTTC
CASRATGGGNYGYTF
>TRBV29-1|TRBJ1-2|NA|TRBD1
TGCAGCGTTGAAGAAGAACAGGGGGCGCGTGGCTATGGCTACACCTTC
CSVEEEQGARGYGYTF
>TRBV12-3/TRBV12-4|TRBJ2-5|NA|NA
TGTGCCAGCAGTTTAGGAGGCGTCGAGACCCAGTACTTC
CASSLGGVETQYF
>TRBV9|TRBJ1-1|NA|TRBD1
TGTGCCAGCAGCGTAGGTACAGGGGGAGGCACTGAAGCTTTCTTT
CASSVGTGGGTEAFF
>TRBV13|TRBJ2-7|NA|TRBD2
TGTGCCAGCAGCTCTAGCCGGGGAGGGTTATACGAGCAGTACTTC
CASSSSRGGLYEQYF
>TRBV7-9|TRBJ1-1|NA|NA
TGTGCCAGCAGCTTACAGGGAAAAGGAACTGAAGCTTTCTTT
CASSLQGKGTEAFF
>TRBV6-4|TRBJ2-1|NA|NA
TGTGCCAGCAGTGAGACTAGCTACAATGAGCAGTTCTTC
CASSETSYNEQFF
>TRBV5-1|TRBJ2-5|few|NA
TGCGCCAGCAGCTTGGCCGGGGAGACCCAGTACTTC
CASSLAGETQYF
>TRBV19|TRBJ1-1|NA|NA
TGTGCCAGTAGGTCTCGGAGAATGAACACTGAAGCTTTCTTT
CASRSRRMNTEAFF
>TRBV4-2|TRBJ2-7|few|TRBD1
TGTGCCAGCAGCCAAGCGAGCGGACAGGTCTTCTACGAGCAGTACTTC
CASSQASGQVFYEQYF